A single sample gave rise to the 3 T cell receptor beta chains below, sequenced in a study of PD-1 blockade in mismatch repair-deficient tumors (dated by TCRdb to the late 2010s). Libraries were constructed by the immunoSEQ multiplex PCR assay. This immuneACCESS table, as held by TCRdb, lists in-frame sequences with V and J called but not all clones. Of the missing ones, under half trace to an unresolved V gene in checked studies; the others have no known cause. The sample has roughly 50,000 clones on record, roughly 80% of them singletons. About 8.1% of the sample goes to the ten largest clones. Source: peripheral blood, taken 20 weeks after starting pembrolizumab. Receptor source: an adult with mismatch repair-deficient cancer.

This clone appeared a few times. The V gene is TRBV6-6, the J gene TRBJ2-7; perhaps TRBD1 as D (5 bases). Looked up from germline, CDR1 is MNHNY and CDR2 is SVGAGI (reference sequence). V lost 8 bases and J lost 0, with 14 bases in between. This CDR3 comprises 14 residues. CDR3 DNA sequence: TGTGCCAGCGTCCAGACAGCGAGCTCCTACGAGCAGTACTTC. It is translated as CASVQTASSYEQYF.

Concerning this clone: The junction differs from germline at one of its ends, possibly a read error. The V and J genes are TRBV5-1 and TRBJ1-2, with TRBD1 matching 8 bases. Germline V gene lookup returns CDR1 SGHRS and CDR2 YFSETQ. This CDR3 has 14 amino acids. The CDR3 DNA follows: TGTGCCAGCAGCTTACGGACAGGGACCTATGGCTACACCTTC. Its protein product is CASSLRTGTYGYTF.

DNA for the CDR3: TGTGCCAGCAGTGCCTCCGGCTCCGAAGGGGAGACCCAGTACTTC. It specifies CASSASGSEGETQYF. The chain combines TRBV2 with TRBJ2-5; no reliable D call. Trimming removed 4 bases from V and 5 bases from J, with 17 bases in between. The length of the CDR3 is 15 residues. CDR1 and CDR2 from the germline V gene are SNHLY and FYNNEI.